This record concerns one T cell receptor (beta chain) sequence. This clone's antigen is unknown. The record has no base qualities; no much larger clone is one base away. Preparation of the library involved the immunoSEQ multiplex PCR assay. TCRdb re-hosts the immuneACCESS table, in-frame sequences only. Its copies lack some clones; in the studies checked, an unresolved V gene accounts for under half of them, and the cause for the rest is not known. The sample table records approximately 110,000 clones; approximately 90% of these occur just once. The ten most abundant clones make up about 3% of the sample. The data derive from a study of T cell changes during pregnancy in multiple sclerosis (dated by TCRdb to about 2019). Looking at the study overall: The study examined how the T cell repertoire changed over the course of pregnancy in women with multiple sclerosis.

From the cysteine up to the phenylalanine, the CDR3 has a length of 11 residues. Only the CDR3 portion is preserved as DNA: 33 bases, with reading frame beginning at the first base. The CDR1 and CDR2 encoded by the germline V gene (reference sequence) are SEHNR and FQNEAQ. Cut back by 8 bases and 2 bases, the V and J ends lie 6 bases apart. The sequencing here drew on peripheral blood, taken after pregnancy. This TCR derives from a female donor with multiple sclerosis, enrolled in a pregnancy study. The chain was built from TRBV7-9 and TRBJ2-5; the D gene remains uncertain. The DNA reads TGTGCCAGCCGAGGACAAGAGACCCAGTACTTC. This yields the protein CASRGQETQYF.